Listed below are T cell receptor beta chains from one sample, sequenced in a study of blood T cell repertoires in COVID-19. TCRdb's table, derived via immunoSEQ multiplex PCR, lists solely in-frame clones and lacks some. The sample gives about 260,000 clones, 70% to 85% of which show up once; under 2% is in the top ten. Material for sequencing was peripheral blood. All receptors come from a woman older than 75 with acute or convalescent COVID-19. The CDR3 runs from the conserved cysteine through the conserved F or W. A D gene is named only where the DNA matches it firmly. Part of the rows lack a size; the others show once, few, many or a class for expanded clones.

CDR3 DNA: TGTGCCAGCAGCTTCCCCTCCGGGACTAGCGGGAATGCGCAGTATTTT; CDR3 protein: CASSFPSGTSGNAQYF; D gene: TRBD2; V gene: TRBV11-2; CDR3 length: 16; J gene: TRBJ2-3; clone size: few
CDR3 DNA: TGTGCCAGCAGTCCACTAGCGGGGGGTCGGGAGACCCAGTACTTC; CDR3 protein: CASSPLAGGRETQYF; D gene: TRBD2; V gene: TRBV7-3; CDR3 length: 15; J gene: TRBJ2-5; clone size: -
CDR3 DNA: TGTGCCAGCAGCTTAGCACAGGCTAATGAAAAACTGTTTTTT; CDR3 protein: CASSLAQANEKLFF; D gene: -; V gene: TRBV7-2; CDR3 length: 14; J gene: TRBJ1-4; clone size: -
CDR3 DNA: TGTGCCAGCAGTTCCCTCCGACAGGCGGGCAATCAGCCCCAGCATTTT; CDR3 protein: CASSSLRQAGNQPQHF; D gene: -; V gene: TRBV6-2/TRBV6-3; CDR3 length: 16; J gene: TRBJ1-5; clone size: -
CDR3 DNA: TGTGCCAGCAGTCGCGTCTGGAGCTCCTACGAGCAGTACTTC; CDR3 protein: CASSRVWSSYEQYF; D gene: -; V gene: TRBV11-2; CDR3 length: 14; J gene: TRBJ2-7; clone size: -
CDR3 DNA: TGTGCCAGCAACGTAGCGGGAGTTTTCCACAATGAGCAGTTCTTC; CDR3 protein: CASNVAGVFHNEQFF; D gene: TRBD2; V gene: TRBV5-4; CDR3 length: 15; J gene: TRBJ2-1; clone size: -
CDR3 DNA: TGTGCCAGCAGCTTGGACAGGTTTGGCTACACCTTC; CDR3 protein: CASSLDRFGYTF; D gene: TRBD1; V gene: TRBV11-2; CDR3 length: 12; J gene: TRBJ1-2; clone size: -
CDR3 DNA: TGTGCCAGCAGGGGCATTCCAGAGACCCAGTACTTC; CDR3 protein: CASRGIPETQYF; D gene: -; V gene: TRBV6-6; CDR3 length: 12; J gene: TRBJ2-5; clone size: -
CDR3 DNA: TGTGCCAGCAGCCCCAGCGGGGGGGGCACAGATACGCAGTATTTT; CDR3 protein: CASSPSGGGTDTQYF; D gene: TRBD2; V gene: TRBV7-3; CDR3 length: 15; J gene: TRBJ2-3; clone size: -
CDR3 DNA: TGTGCCAGCAGCCCCCCGGGACAGGGGGTCTCTGGCTACACCTTC; CDR3 protein: CASSPPGQGVSGYTF; D gene: TRBD1; V gene: TRBV7-2; CDR3 length: 15; J gene: TRBJ1-2; clone size: -
CDR3 DNA: TGTGCCAGCAGCCAAGATGATGCGAAGAGACAGGGAAGCGATCAGCCCCAGCATTTT; CDR3 protein: CASSQDDAKRQGSDQPQHF; D gene: TRBD1; V gene: TRBV3-1/TRBV3-2; CDR3 length: 19; J gene: TRBJ1-5; clone size: -
CDR3 DNA: TGCAGCGGTGACAGGGGAGCCGAAAAACTGTTTTTT; CDR3 protein: CSGDRGAEKLFF; D gene: TRBD1; V gene: TRBV29-1; CDR3 length: 12; J gene: TRBJ1-4; clone size: once
CDR3 DNA: TGTGCCAGCAGGTTAGCTAGCGGGAGCGCCTACGAGCAGTACTTC; CDR3 protein: CASRLASGSAYEQYF; D gene: TRBD2; V gene: TRBV7-2; CDR3 length: 15; J gene: TRBJ2-7; clone size: many
CDR3 DNA: TGCAGCGTTTCCTCGGGAAATGAAAAACTGTTTTTT; CDR3 protein: CSVSSGNEKLFF; D gene: -; V gene: TRBV29-1; CDR3 length: 12; J gene: TRBJ1-4; clone size: -
CDR3 DNA: TGCAGCGCCACCGGTCCTAGCCACTACAATGAGCAGTTCTTC; CDR3 protein: CSATGPSHYNEQFF; D gene: -; V gene: TRBV29-1; CDR3 length: 14; J gene: TRBJ2-1; clone size: -
CDR3 DNA: TGTGCCAGCAGTTACGGCTCAGGGGGCGGTGGCTACACCTTC; CDR3 protein: CASSYGSGGGGYTF; D gene: TRBD1; V gene: TRBV6-5; CDR3 length: 14; J gene: TRBJ1-2; clone size: -
CDR3 DNA: TGTGCCAGCAGCCCAGGACTAGGGGCCACCGGGGAGCTGTTTTTT; CDR3 protein: CASSPGLGATGELFF; D gene: TRBD2; V gene: TRBV11-3; CDR3 length: 15; J gene: TRBJ2-2; clone size: -
CDR3 DNA: TGCGCCAGCAGCTTAGGTCAGGGTTCTAGCACAGATACGCAGTATTTT; CDR3 protein: CASSLGQGSSTDTQYF; D gene: -; V gene: TRBV5-1; CDR3 length: 16; J gene: TRBJ2-3; clone size: -
CDR3 DNA: TGTGCCAGCAGTTACTCCCGCGACAGGGGGCATTCACCCCTCCACTTT; CDR3 protein: CASSYSRDRGHSPLHF; D gene: TRBD1; V gene: TRBV6-5; CDR3 length: 16; J gene: TRBJ1-6; clone size: -
CDR3 DNA: TGTGCCAGCAGCCCGGTTGGGGGGGAGGAGACCCAGTACTTC; CDR3 protein: CASSPVGGEETQYF; D gene: TRBD2; V gene: TRBV6-5; CDR3 length: 14; J gene: TRBJ2-5; clone size: -
CDR3 DNA: TGCGCCAGCAACAGGGGTGGGAACACTGAAGCTTTCTTT; CDR3 protein: CASNRGGNTEAFF; D gene: TRBD1; V gene: TRBV5-1; CDR3 length: 13; J gene: TRBJ1-1; clone size: -
CDR3 DNA: TGCGCCAGCAGCCAAGATGTACCGGGAGTTTCCCTTGGGGCCAACGTCCTGACTTTC; CDR3 protein: CASSQDVPGVSLGANVLTF; D gene: -; V gene: TRBV4-3; CDR3 length: 19; J gene: TRBJ2-6; clone size: -
CDR3 DNA: TGTGCCAGCAGCGTAGCAGGGAATGGCAATCAGCCCCAGCATTTT; CDR3 protein: CASSVAGNGNQPQHF; D gene: -; V gene: TRBV9; CDR3 length: 15; J gene: TRBJ1-5; clone size: -
CDR3 DNA: TGTGCCAGCAGGCAGGCGACCCAGGGCCCCCATGAAGAGACCCAGTACTTC; CDR3 protein: CASRQATQGPHEETQYF; D gene: -; V gene: TRBV4-2; CDR3 length: 17; J gene: TRBJ2-5; clone size: few
CDR3 DNA: TGCGCCAGCAGCCAAGAGGCATCGGCGGGCCGCTACGAGCAGTACTTC; CDR3 protein: CASSQEASAGRYEQYF; D gene: -; V gene: TRBV4-3; CDR3 length: 16; J gene: TRBJ2-7; clone size: few
CDR3 DNA: TGTGCCAGCGGACTAGCGGGAGCCGGCACAGATACGCAGTATTTT; CDR3 protein: CASGLAGAGTDTQYF; D gene: TRBD2; V gene: TRBV28; CDR3 length: 15; J gene: TRBJ2-3; clone size: -
CDR3 DNA: TGCGCCAGCAGCTTGGAGATCCTAGCGGGAGAGAAGGAGACCCAGTACTTC; CDR3 protein: CASSLEILAGEKETQYF; D gene: TRBD2; V gene: TRBV5-1; CDR3 length: 17; J gene: TRBJ2-5; clone size: -